This T cell receptor (beta chain) is drawn from a study of neoadjuvant anti-PD-1 for oral cavity cancer. Study-level background: Patients without progression received a fourth nivolumab dose around day 43, then surgical resection on days 50-56.

Specified time point: after neoadjuvant nivolumab, at surgical resection. Blood cells were analyzed directly, without culture or expansion. Looked up from germline, CDR1 is SNHLY and CDR2 is FYNNEI. V shed 6 bases and J shed 1 base, with 14 bases lying between them. This CDR3 has 15 amino acids. Clones were sequenced by immunoSEQ multiplex PCR, and TCRdb holds only the in-frame ones, with some missing. This sample has about 39,000 clones, with 77% found just once. J is TRBJ2-3 and V is TRBV2, with D possibly being TRBD2 (5 bases). The TCR sequence derives from a person aged 40 to 85 with oral cavity squamous cell carcinoma. The sequencing used PBMCs, collected after nivolumab (anti-PD-1) treatment. The CDR3 is CASRVESSGTDTQYF. The CDR3 coding sequence is TGTGCCAGCAGGGTGGAAAGTAGCGGCACAGATACGCAGTATTTT.